These 9 T cell receptor beta chains came from one sample sequenced in a study of shared clonotypes between healthy human individuals. Assay used: immunoSEQ multiplex PCR; TCRdb lists only in-frame clones, some missing. The sample lists hundreds of thousands of clones; roughly 79% were seen once. The specimen was PBMCs. The source is a woman aged 40-49 years in good health. Some clones in this sample may be carry-over from other donors' samples.

V gene TRBV5-4 combines with J gene TRBJ2-5; 8 positions match TRBD2. With V trimmed by 7 bases and J by 4 bases, 6 bases remained unmatched. The CDR3 runs to 13 residues. The V gene's germline CDR1 is SGHNT and CDR2 YYREEE (reference sequence). The CDR3 nucleotides are TGTGCCAGCCCAGCGGGAGAGGGAGAGACCCAGTACTTC. This sequence encodes CASPAGEGETQYF.

The CDR3 protein is CASRSTGGQPTNYGYTF. The CDR3 nucleotides are TGTGCCAGCAGATCCACGGGGGGACAACCCACTAACTATGGCTACACCTTC. The chain combines TRBV27 with TRBJ1-2; tentative D call: TRBD1 (6 bases). CDR1 and CDR2 (germline): MNHEY, SMNVEV (reference sequence). Trimming left V 6 bases short and J 0 bases short, with 20 bases between. The length of the CDR3 is 17 residues.

This chain connects TRBV28 to TRBJ2-7, with D maybe TRBD1 (5 bases). The CDR3 has 16 amino acids. V was trimmed by 6 bases and J by 0 bases, leaving 18 bases between them. The germline CDR1 and CDR2 sequences are MDHEN and SYDVKM. The CDR3 DNA is TGTGCCAGCAGCCTATCGGCGGCAGGGATCTCCTACGAGCAGTACTTC. It is translated as CASSLSAAGISYEQYF.

This chain connects TRBV5-4 to TRBJ1-1; D may be TRBD1 (5 bases). Trimming left V 5 bases short and J 5 bases short, with 10 bases between. This CDR3 has 12 amino acids. Germline V gene data show CDR1 as SGHNT and CDR2 as YYREEE (reference sequence). This CDR3 is CASSGAATEAFF. CDR3 bases: TGTGCCAGCAGTGGGGCGGCGACTGAAGCTTTCTTT.

The J gene is TRBJ2-4, the V gene TRBV5-6, with TRBD1 matching 7 bases. The V and J ends lost 5 bases and 0 bases, in that order; junction bases with no gene match: 14. This CDR3 spans 18 amino acids. From germline, CDR1 is SGHDT and CDR2 YYEEEE. The DNA for the CDR3 is TGTGCCAGCAGGATAGACAGGGACCTAGAGGAAGCCAAAAACATTCAGTACTTC. Amino acids: CASRIDRDLEEAKNIQYF.

V usage is TRBV4-1 and J usage is TRBJ2-7; TRBD2 aligns across 10 bases. The germline CDR1 and CDR2 sequences are MGHRA and YSYEKL. This CDR3 spans 18 amino acids. J gave up 0 bases and V 4 bases, and 12 bases lay outside the gene matches. CDR3 coding DNA: TGCGCCAGCAGCCTAGCGAGCGGACTAGCGGCCTCCTCCTACGAGCAGTACTTC. Translation: CASSLASGLAASSYEQYF.

J is TRBJ2-7 and V is TRBV15; TRBD2 is a possible D gene (6 bases). The germline gives CDR1 LNHNV, CDR2 YYDKDF (reference sequence). Between the trimmed V and J ends, which lost 2 bases and 3 bases, there was a span of 20 bases. This CDR3 is 17 amino acids long. CDR3: CATSRTYPAGRYYEQYF. The CDR3 region has the DNA TGTGCCACCAGCAGAACCTACCCGGCGGGGAGATACTACGAGCAGTACTTC. Combining the CDR3 with reference TRBV15 and TRBJ2-7 gives the whole variable domain DAMVIQNPRYQVTQFGKPVTLSCSQTLNHNVMYWYQQKSSQAPKLLFHYYDKDFNNEADTPDNFQSRRPNTSFCFLDIRSPGLGDTAMYLCATSRTYPAGRYYEQYFGPGTRLTVT.

The CDR3 loop reads CASSDLGAADNEQFF. CDR3 in DNA: TGTGCCAGCAGTGATCTGGGGGCGGCTGACAATGAGCAGTTCTTC. V gene TRBV2 combines with J gene TRBJ2-1; perhaps TRBD1 as D (6 bases). Germline CDR1 SNHLY, CDR2 FYNNEI. The CDR3 length is 15 residues. V lost 3 bases and J lost 5, with 14 bases in between.

Note on this clone: The sample carries other DNA sequences with the same CDR3. The chain carries TRBV28 and TRBJ2-5; 7 nucleotides match TRBD2. This CDR3 comprises 13 residues. The germline gives CDR1 MDHEN, CDR2 SYDVKM. After removal of 5 bases from V and 5 bases from J, the junction contained 5 bases not matched to a gene. Written as DNA, the CDR3 is TGTGCCAGCAGTCCGACTAGCAGGGAGACCCAGTACTTC. Amino acids: CASSPTSRETQYF.